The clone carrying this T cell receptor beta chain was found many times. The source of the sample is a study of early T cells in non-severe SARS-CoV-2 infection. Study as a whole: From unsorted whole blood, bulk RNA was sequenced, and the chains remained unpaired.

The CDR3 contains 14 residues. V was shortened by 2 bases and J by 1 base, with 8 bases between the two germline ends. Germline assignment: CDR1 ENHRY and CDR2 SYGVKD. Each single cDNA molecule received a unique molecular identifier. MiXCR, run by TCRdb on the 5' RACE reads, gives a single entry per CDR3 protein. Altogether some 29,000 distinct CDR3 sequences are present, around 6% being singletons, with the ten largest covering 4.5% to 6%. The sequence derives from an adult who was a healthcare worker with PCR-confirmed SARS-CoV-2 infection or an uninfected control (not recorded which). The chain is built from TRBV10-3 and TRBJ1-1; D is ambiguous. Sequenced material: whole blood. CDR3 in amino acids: CAISEEGTNTEAFF. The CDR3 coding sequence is TGTGCCATCAGTGAGGAGGGAACGAACACTGAAGCTTTCTTT.